Below are 10 T cell receptor beta chains sequenced from a single sample in a study of T-cell memory formation after mild COVID-19. TCRdb ran MiXCR on the 5' RACE reads and lists one entry per CDR3 protein. The sample lists 150,000 to 200,000 distinct CDR3 sequences; 9.5% to 13% were seen once. The sequencing input was PBMCs or a T cell subset sorted from them (not recorded which). These receptors were collected from a young man who had mild COVID-19 (a few samples of this study predate the infection). Cell type and time point are not known.

The chain is built from TRBV7-9 and TRBJ2-6; D may be TRBD2 (5 bases). Germline V CDR1 and CDR2: SEHNR, FQNEAQ (reference sequence). Deletions cut 5 bases from V and 8 bases from J, with 13 bases between. This CDR3 contains 14 residues. Written as DNA, the CDR3 is TGTGCCAGCAGCCAGCACGGGGAATCCAACGTCCTGACTTTC. Encoded protein: CASSQHGESNVLTF.

This clonotype was detected a few times. The chain couples TRBV2 to TRBJ1-5, with TRBD1 matching over 7 bases. V lost 9 bases to trimming and J lost 6 bases; unmatched junction nucleotides: 8. Germline loops: CDR1 SNHLY, CDR2 FYNNEI. This CDR3 has 13 amino acids. Here the CDR3 reads CASLDRVGQPQHF. CDR3 bases: TGTGCCAGTTTAGACAGGGTGGGTCAGCCCCAGCATTTT.

This clonotype showed up many times. The CDR3 here is CASSPRTGTGYNEQFF. CDR3 nucleotide sequence: TGTGCCAGCAGCCCGCGAACCGGGACAGGCTACAATGAGCAGTTCTTC. The rearrangement joins TRBV7-9 to TRBJ2-1; TRBD1 aligns across 8 bases. The CDR3 spans 16 residues. Unmatched junction bases numbered 9, after V lost 5 bases and J lost 3 bases. CDR1 is SEHNR and CDR2 is FQNEAQ in the germline V gene (reference sequence).

This clonotype was counted between two and nine times. V is TRBV5-1 and J is TRBJ2-3; D gene uncertain. Germline V lookup: CDR1 SGHRS, CDR2 YFSETQ. The CDR3 contains 13 residues. Trimming left V 2 bases short and J 4 bases short, with 8 bases between. CDR3 DNA sequence: TGCGCCAGCAGCTTTGGAGAAGCAGATACGCAGTATTTT. Translating gives CASSFGEADTQYF. Variable domain in full (rest from reference TRBV5-1 and TRBJ2-3): KAGVTQTPRYLIKTRGQQVTLSCSPISGHRSVSWYQQTPGQGLQFLFEYFSETQRNKGNFPGRFSGRQFSNSRSEMNVSTLELGDSALYLCASSFGEADTQYFGPGTRLTVL.

In this sample, this clonotype turned up many times. The CDR3 nucleotides are TGTGCCATCAGCCGCGGGACAGTGAACACTGAAGCTTTCTTT. Its translation: CAISRGTVNTEAFF. The chain joins TRBV10-3 to TRBJ1-1; 7 nucleotides agree with TRBD1. Trimming removed 6 bases from V and 0 bases from J; junction bases left unmatched: 4. Germline CDR1 ENHRY, CDR2 SYGVKD. The CDR3 is 14 residues long.

This clonotype was seen a few times. The chain combines TRBV12-3 or TRBV12-4 with TRBJ2-7; 7 nucleotides line up with TRBD1. The J segment lost 3 bases and the V segment lost 5 bases, leaving 7 bases of the junction unmatched. The CDR3 spans 14 residues. CDR3 sequence: CASSPTGFGYEQYF. The CDR3 bases are TGTGCCAGCAGTCCGACAGGGTTTGGCTACGAGCAGTACTTC.

The sample holds many counts of this clonotype. The rearrangement links TRBV5-1 to TRBJ1-1; D is ambiguous. From germline, CDR1 is SGHRS and CDR2 YFSETQ. This CDR3 comprises 12 residues. The V and J ends lost 2 bases and 5 bases respectively, with 7 bases between them. The chain's CDR3 is CASSFPGTEAFF. As DNA, the CDR3 is TGCGCCAGCAGCTTTCCTGGAACTGAAGCTTTCTTT. The entire variable domain, with the rest obtained from reference TRBV5-1 and TRBJ1-1, is as follows: KAGVTQTPRYLIKTRGQQVTLSCSPISGHRSVSWYQQTPGQGLQFLFEYFSETQRNKGNFPGRFSGRQFSNSRSEMNVSTLELGDSALYLCASSFPGTEAFFGQGTRLTVV.

The V gene is TRBV4-3, the J gene TRBJ2-2, with D possibly TRBD2 on 6 matching bases. Trimming shortened V by 3 bases and J by 0 bases, and 11 bases separated the two germline ends. The CDR3 consists of 16 residues. Looked up from germline, CDR1 is LGHNA and CDR2 is YSLEER. CDR3 loop: CASSQGGTPNTGELFF. The CDR3 DNA follows: TGCGCCAGCAGCCAGGGCGGGACGCCGAACACCGGGGAGCTGTTTTTT.

The V call is TRBV18, the J call TRBJ2-1; TRBD2 is a possible D gene (5 bases). The CDR3 covers 13 residues. The germline V gene has CDR1 KGHSH and CDR2 LQKENI. The ends were cut back, 3 bases at V and 5 bases at J, with 8 bases in the middle. CDR3 loop: CASSPTGNNEQFF. Written as DNA, the CDR3 is TGTGCCAGCTCACCGACCGGGAACAATGAGCAGTTCTTC.

This clonotype was observed at least ten times. The chain has TRBV4-1 and TRBJ2-3; maybe TRBD1 (5 bases). The CDR3 sequence is 16 residues long. Trimming shortened V by 0 bases and J by 0 bases, and 10 bases separated the two germline ends. Germline CDR1 reads MGHRA; CDR2 reads YSYEKL. CDR3: CASSQEGAPSTDTQYF. CDR3 in DNA: TGCGCCAGCAGCCAAGAAGGGGCGCCAAGCACAGATACGCAGTATTTT.